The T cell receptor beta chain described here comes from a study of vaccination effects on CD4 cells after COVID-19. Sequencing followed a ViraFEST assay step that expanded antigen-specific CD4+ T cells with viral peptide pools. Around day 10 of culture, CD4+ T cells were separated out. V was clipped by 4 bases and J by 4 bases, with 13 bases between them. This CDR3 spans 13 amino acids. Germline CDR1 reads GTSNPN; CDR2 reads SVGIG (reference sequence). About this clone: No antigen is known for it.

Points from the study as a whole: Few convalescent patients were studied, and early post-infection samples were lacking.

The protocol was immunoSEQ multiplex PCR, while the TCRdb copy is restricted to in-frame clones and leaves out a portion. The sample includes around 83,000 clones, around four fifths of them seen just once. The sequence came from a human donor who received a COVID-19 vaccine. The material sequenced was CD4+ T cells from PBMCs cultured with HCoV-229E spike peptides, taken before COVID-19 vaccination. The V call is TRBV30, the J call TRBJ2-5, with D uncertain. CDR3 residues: CAWKWQLGETQYF. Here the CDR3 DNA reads TGTGCCTGGAAATGGCAACTTGGAGAGACCCAGTACTTC.